The 9 T cell receptor beta chains presented below share a single source sample, sequenced in a study of control samples from healthy donors and cancer patients. Assay: immunoSEQ multiplex PCR; the TCRdb copy retains only in-frame clones and omits some. The table lists about 130,000 clones, 85% to 95% of them singletons. Sequences were obtained from PBMCs. Every receptor here comes from a man aged 55 to 69 with colorectal cancer.

This sequence joins TRBV20-1 and TRBJ1-1; D gene uncertain. The germline V gene has CDR1 DFQATT and CDR2 SNEGSKA (reference sequence). The V end was cut by 3 bases, the J end by 0 bases, with 8 bases between. CDR3 size: 13 residues. This chain's CDR3 is CSASPALNTEAFF. CDR3 nucleotide sequence: TGCAGTGCTAGTCCAGCCCTGAACACTGAAGCTTTCTTT.

This clone was detected only once. The chain employs TRBV6-5 and TRBJ1-2; D gene uncertain. The CDR3 is 14 amino acids. The germline V gene has CDR1 MNHEY and CDR2 SVGAGI. V lost 5 bases, J lost 5 bases, and 15 bases lay in between. The CDR3 protein is CASSPLGRGYGYTF. CDR3 in DNA: TGTGCCAGCAGTCCCCTCGGGCGAGGATATGGCTACACCTTC.

The V gene is TRBV6-5, the J gene TRBJ1-1, with TRBD1 matching over 7 bases. Per germline, CDR1 MNHEY and CDR2 SVGAGI. V was clipped by 6 bases and J by 1 base; unmatched bases: 5. This CDR3 spans 14 amino acids. The CDR3 loop is CASRTGLGNTEAFF. The CDR3 DNA is TGTGCCAGCAGGACAGGGCTGGGGAACACTGAAGCTTTCTTT.

CDR3 sequence (DNA): TGTGCCAGCAGTTTTGGGGCTGAGCTTCCCCAGCATTTT. This encodes CASSFGAELPQHF. The V and J genes are TRBV12-3 or TRBV12-4 and TRBJ1-5; D is possibly TRBD1 (5 bases). The CDR3 has 13 amino acids. Trimming took off 3 bases at V and 10 bases at J, with 13 bases between the two ends.

This chain uses TRBV28 with TRBJ2-1; no reliable D call. Germline CDR1 MDHEN, CDR2 SYDVKM. V lost 2 bases, J lost 6 bases, and 8 bases lay in between. The CDR3 totals 13 residues. For the CDR3, the DNA is TGTGCCAGCAGTTTACAAGACGGCAATGAGCAGTTCTTC. Translated, it gives CASSLQDGNEQFF.

Here the CDR3 reads CASSPDRGYGTSTDTQYF. CDR3 nucleotides: TGTGCCAGTAGCCCGGACAGGGGGTACGGAACTAGCACAGATACGCAGTATTTT. This chain connects TRBV19 to TRBJ2-3; 10 bases line up with TRBD1. The V gene end was trimmed by 6 bases and the J gene end by 0 bases; junction bases not matched to a gene: 12. Looked up from germline, CDR1 is LNHDA and CDR2 is SQIVND (reference sequence). CDR3 length equals 18 residues.

The chain links TRBV24-1 to TRBJ1-4; 9 bases line up with TRBD1. CDR1 is KGHDR, CDR2 SFDVKD, per germline. This CDR3 region has 14 residues. With 7 bases clipped from V and 7 bases from J, the junction kept 6 bases outside the gene matches. CDR3 sequence: CATSAGTGSEKLFF. CDR3 coding DNA: TGTGCCACCAGCGCAGGGACAGGGAGTGAAAAACTGTTTTTT.

This rearrangement joins TRBV6-2 or TRBV6-3 to TRBJ2-7; maybe TRBD2 (5 bases). CDR3 size: 14 residues. Trimming took off 2 bases at V and 3 bases at J, with 11 bases between the two ends. Germline V gene lookup returns CDR1 MNHEY and CDR2 SVGEGT. CDR3 loop: CASSYEASFYEQYF. The CDR3 nucleotides read TGTGCCAGCAGTTACGAGGCTAGCTTCTACGAGCAGTACTTC.

The DNA for the CDR3 is TGCGCCAGCAGCTTGGAAGGGACGGAGGCTATTGGCTACACCTTC. This translates into CASSLEGTEAIGYTF. The J gene is TRBJ1-2, the V gene TRBV5-1; perhaps TRBD1 as D (5 bases). V was cut by 0 bases and J by 7 bases, with 16 bases left in between. Germline values: CDR1 SGHRS, CDR2 YFSETQ. The CDR3 is made up of 15 amino acids.